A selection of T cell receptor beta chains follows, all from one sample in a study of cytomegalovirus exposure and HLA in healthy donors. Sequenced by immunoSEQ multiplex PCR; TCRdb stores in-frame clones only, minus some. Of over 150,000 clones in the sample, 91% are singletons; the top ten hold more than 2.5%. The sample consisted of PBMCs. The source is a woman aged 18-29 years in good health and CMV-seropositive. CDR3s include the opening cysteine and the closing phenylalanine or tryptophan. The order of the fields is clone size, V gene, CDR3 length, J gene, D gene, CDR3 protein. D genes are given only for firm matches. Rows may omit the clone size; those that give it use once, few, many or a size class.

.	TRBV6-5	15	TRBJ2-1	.	CASSYWEEGRDEQFF
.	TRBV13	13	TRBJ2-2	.	CAAGQGNTGELFF
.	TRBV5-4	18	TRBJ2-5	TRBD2	CASSPTPGTSGGPGTQYF
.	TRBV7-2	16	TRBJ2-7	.	CASSFSSLRQTYEQYF
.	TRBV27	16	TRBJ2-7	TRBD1	CASSTWTGPSSYEQYF
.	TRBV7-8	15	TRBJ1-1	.	CASSLVGGAGTEAFF
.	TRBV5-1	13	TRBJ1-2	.	CASSLGQIYGYTF
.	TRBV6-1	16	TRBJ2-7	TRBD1	CASSARSGTGVREQYF
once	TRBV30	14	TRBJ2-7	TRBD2	CAWSVLAGGYEQYF
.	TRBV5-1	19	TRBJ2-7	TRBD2	CASSFPSGIVGGGSYEQYF
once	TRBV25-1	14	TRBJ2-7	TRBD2	CASSETGTSGVWHF
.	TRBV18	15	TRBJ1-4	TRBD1	CASSPSVDRGEKLFF
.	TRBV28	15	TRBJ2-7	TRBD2	CASSFTRLASYEQYF
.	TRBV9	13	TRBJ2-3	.	CASSPGATDTQYF
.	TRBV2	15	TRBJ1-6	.	CARGGLSSYNSPLHF
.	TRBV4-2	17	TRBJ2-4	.	CASSQDSLGQGENIQYF
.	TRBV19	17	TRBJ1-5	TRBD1	CASSSVNTGGYNQPQHF
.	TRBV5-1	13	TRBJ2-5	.	CASSLQGLETQYF
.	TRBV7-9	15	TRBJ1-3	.	CASSLVRQAGNTIYF
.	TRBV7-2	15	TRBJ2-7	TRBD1	CASSLALGQGYEQYF
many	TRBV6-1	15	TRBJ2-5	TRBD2	CASSELAGGPETQYF
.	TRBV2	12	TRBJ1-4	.	CASTKGPKKLFF
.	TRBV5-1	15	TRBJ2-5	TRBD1	CASSLSGTEKETQYF
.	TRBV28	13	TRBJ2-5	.	CASSFGGQETQYF
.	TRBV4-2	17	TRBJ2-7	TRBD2	CASSQDPLLTSGDEQYF
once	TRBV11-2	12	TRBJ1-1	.	CASSGSDTEAFF
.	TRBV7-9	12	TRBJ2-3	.	CASSPVGDTQYF
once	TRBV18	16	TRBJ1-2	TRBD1	CASSPTGEITGYGYTF
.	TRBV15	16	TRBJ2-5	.	CATSRGAGPSQETQYF
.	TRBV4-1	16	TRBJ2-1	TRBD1	CASSQDSTGWVNEQFF
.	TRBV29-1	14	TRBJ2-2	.	CSVGQVTNTGELFF
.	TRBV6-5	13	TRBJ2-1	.	CATLSEIDNEQFF
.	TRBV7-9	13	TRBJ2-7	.	CASSWRTDYEQYF
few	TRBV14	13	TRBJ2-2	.	CASRSQGAGELFF
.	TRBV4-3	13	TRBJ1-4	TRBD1	CASSRTGVEKLFF
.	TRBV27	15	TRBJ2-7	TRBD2	CASRKTSGGKYEQYF
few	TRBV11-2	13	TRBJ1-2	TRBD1	CASSRDRTGSYTF
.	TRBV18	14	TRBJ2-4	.	CASSPHRDQDIQYF
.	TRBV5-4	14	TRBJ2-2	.	CASSLGHNTGELFF
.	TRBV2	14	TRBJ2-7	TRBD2	CASSGTRSSYEQYF
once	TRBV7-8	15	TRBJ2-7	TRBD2	CASSLALGLAGEQYF
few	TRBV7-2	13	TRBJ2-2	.	CASSQANTGELFF
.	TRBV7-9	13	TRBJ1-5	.	CASSLSGNQPQHF
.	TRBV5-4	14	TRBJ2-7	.	CASSDPRRTYEQYF
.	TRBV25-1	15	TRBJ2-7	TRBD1	CASSEWGQGVFEQYF